This T cell receptor (beta chain) came from a study of cytomegalovirus exposure and HLA in healthy donors. Study results and limitations: It is likely that the observed cluster of highly shared sequence variants was a sequencing artifact.

To note about this clone: What it binds is not known.

PCR involved 60 Vbeta and 13 Jbeta primers. Assay: immunoSEQ multiplex PCR; the TCRdb copy retains only in-frame clones and omits some. This sample has 65,000 or so clones, with 60% to 85% found just once. Sequences were obtained from PBMCs. The origin of this receptor is a woman aged 40 to 50 in good health and CMV-seropositive.

For the CDR3, the DNA is TGCGCCAGCAGCCAAGTTCTACAGGGGGCGCGTGGCTACACCTTC. It yields the protein CASSQVLQGARGYTF. The chain is built from TRBV4-1 and TRBJ1-2, with 9 bases identical to TRBD1. After removal of 1 base from V and 7 bases from J, the junction contained 7 bases not matched to a gene. The CDR3 covers 15 residues. Germline CDR1 reads MGHRA; CDR2 reads YSYEKL.